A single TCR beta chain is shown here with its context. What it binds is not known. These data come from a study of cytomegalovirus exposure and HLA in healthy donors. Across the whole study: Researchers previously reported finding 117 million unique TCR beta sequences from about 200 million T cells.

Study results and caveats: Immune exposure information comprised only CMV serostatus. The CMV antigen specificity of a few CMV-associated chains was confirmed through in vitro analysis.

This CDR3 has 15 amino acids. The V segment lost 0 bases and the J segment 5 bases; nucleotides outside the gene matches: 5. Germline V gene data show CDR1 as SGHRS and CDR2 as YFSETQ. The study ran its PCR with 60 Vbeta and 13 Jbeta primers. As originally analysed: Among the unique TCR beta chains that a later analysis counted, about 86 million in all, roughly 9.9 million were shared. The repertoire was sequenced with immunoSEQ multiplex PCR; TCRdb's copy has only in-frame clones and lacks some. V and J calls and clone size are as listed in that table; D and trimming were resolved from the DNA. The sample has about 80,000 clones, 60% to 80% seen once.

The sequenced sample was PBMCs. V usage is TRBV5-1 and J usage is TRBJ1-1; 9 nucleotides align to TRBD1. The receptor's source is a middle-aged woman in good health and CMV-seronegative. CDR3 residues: CASSLGQGVRTEAFF. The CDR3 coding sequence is TGCGCCAGCAGCTTGGGACAGGGGGTAAGGACTGAAGCTTTCTTT.